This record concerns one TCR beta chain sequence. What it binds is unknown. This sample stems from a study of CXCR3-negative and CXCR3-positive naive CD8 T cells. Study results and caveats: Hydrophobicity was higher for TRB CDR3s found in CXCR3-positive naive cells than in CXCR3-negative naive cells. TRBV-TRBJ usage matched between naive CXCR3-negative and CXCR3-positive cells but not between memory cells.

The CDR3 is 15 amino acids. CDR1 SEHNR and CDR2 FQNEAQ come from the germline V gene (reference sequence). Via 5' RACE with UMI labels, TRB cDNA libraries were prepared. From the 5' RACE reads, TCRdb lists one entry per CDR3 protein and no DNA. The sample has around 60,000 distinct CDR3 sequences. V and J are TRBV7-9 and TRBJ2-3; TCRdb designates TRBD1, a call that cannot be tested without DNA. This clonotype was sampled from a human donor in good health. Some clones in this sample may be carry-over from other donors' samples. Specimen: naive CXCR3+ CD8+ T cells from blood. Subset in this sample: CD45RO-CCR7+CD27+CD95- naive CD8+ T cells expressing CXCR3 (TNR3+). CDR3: CASSDRAGGSDTQYF.